The subject of this entry is one TCR beta chain. Its target is unknown. Following extraction, RNA underwent reverse transcription to cDNA, which served as the sequencing template. Sequenced by immunoSEQ multiplex PCR; TCRdb stores in-frame clones only, minus some. Of around 50,000 clones listed, about 96% are singletons. The source of the sample is a study of CD8+ T cells in alopecia areata. Study background: Tofacitinib was given for 6 to 18 months, then stopped for 6 months. Regarding the study as a whole: Sequencing of scalp samples also includes resident alphabeta T cells from normal skin.

Germline V gene lookup returns CDR1 SGHTA and CDR2 FQGNSA. V was shortened by 1 base and J by 2 bases, with 9 bases between the two germline ends. The CDR3 loop spans 15 amino acids. Researchers gathered lesional scalp punch biopsies and peripheral blood from patients with alopecia areata. Sorting of PBMCs yielded the CD4+ and CD8+ T cells. J is TRBJ2-1 and V is TRBV7-2; unclear D gene. The origin of this receptor is a human donor with alopecia areata. The sequences come from CD8+ T cells sorted from blood, collected at week 0. CDR3 in DNA: TGTGCCAGCAGCTTAGAAAGGGTCCCCTACAATGAGCAGTTCTTC. Its translation: CASSLERVPYNEQFF.